The 18 T cell receptor beta chains listed next were all sequenced from one sample in a study of regulatory dendritic cells for organ transplantation. Profiling relied on immunoSEQ multiplex PCR, and the TCRdb table lists in-frame clones only, not all of them. Found here are 25,000 to 30,000 clones, roughly 85% of them singletons; the top ten hold less than 2.5%. Input material: memory CD4+ T cells from blood. The subset here: CD45RO+ memory T cells. The source of these receptors is a human donor in good health.

The rearrangement joins TRBV4-3 to TRBJ1-5; 7 nucleotides line up with TRBD1. Germline V gives CDR1 LGHNA, CDR2 YSLEER. The CDR3 runs to 16 residues. With 0 bases clipped from V and 2 bases from J, the junction kept 4 bases outside the gene matches. CDR3 amino acids: CASSQDLGQGNQPQHF. DNA for the CDR3: TGCGCCAGCAGCCAAGACCTAGGACAGGGCAATCAGCCCCAGCATTTT.

The chain couples TRBV5-6 to TRBJ1-2; 10 nucleotides line up with TRBD1. The CDR3 covers 15 residues. V was pared by 3 bases and J by 2 bases, with 4 bases of the junction left unmatched. Per germline, CDR1 SGHDT and CDR2 YYEEEE. In DNA form, the CDR3 reads TGTGCCAGCAGCTGGGGACAGGGGATCAACTATGGCTACACCTTC. Its translation is CASSWGQGINYGYTF.

This clone has just one count. The chain joins TRBV7-2 to TRBJ2-3; possibly TRBD2 for D (6 bases). Trimming removed 5 bases from V and 0 bases from J, with 9 bases in between. The CDR3 covers 14 residues. From germline, CDR1 is SGHTA and CDR2 FQGNSA. The CDR3 spells CASSRGLSTDTQYF. The DNA for the CDR3 is TGTGCCAGCAGCCGAGGACTAAGCACAGATACGCAGTATTTT. Full variable domain (outside the CDR3, taken from reference TRBV7-2 and TRBJ2-3): GAGVSQSPSNKVTEKGKDVELRCDPISGHTALYWYRQSLGQGLEFLIYFQGNSAPDKSGLPSDRFSAERTGGSVSTLTIQRTQQEDSAVYLCASSRGLSTDTQYFGPGTRLTVL.

This chain joins TRBV5-1 and TRBJ2-7, with D uncertain. The CDR3 has 15 amino acids. V lost 2 bases and J 5 bases, leaving 17 bases between the germline ends. CDR1 is SGHRS, CDR2 YFSETQ, per germline. CDR3 nucleotide sequence: TGCGCCAGCAGCTTTATTCCCCGTCCCTTAGACGAGCAGTACTTC. This gives the protein CASSFIPRPLDEQYF.

The chain has TRBV5-3 and TRBJ1-5; D call uncertain. TRBV5-3 carries the ORF label, with uncertain function. The length of the CDR3 is 12 residues. The ends were cut back, 6 bases at V and 0 bases at J, with 4 bases in the middle. The CDR3 coding sequence is TGTGCCAGAAAACATAGCAATCAGCCCCAGCATTTT. Translating gives CARKHSNQPQHF.

V is TRBV27 and J is TRBJ2-7; D is unresolved. Germline loops: CDR1 MNHEY, CDR2 SMNVEV (reference sequence). The CDR3 spans 15 residues. V gave up 6 bases and J gave up 0 bases, with 15 bases separating them. The CDR3 DNA sequence: TGTGCCAGCAGGGGATTCACGACAACCTCCTACGAGCAGTACTTC. It yields the protein CASRGFTTTSYEQYF.

The chain joins TRBV11-2 to TRBJ1-1; D unresolved. In germline, CDR1 is SGHAT, CDR2 FQNNGV. The CDR3 length is 12 residues. Trimming shortened V by 5 bases and J by 5 bases, and 9 bases separated the two germline ends. The CDR3 is CASSPDWTEAFF. Written as DNA, the CDR3 is TGTGCCAGCAGCCCCGATTGGACTGAAGCTTTCTTT.

This clone was seen a single time. The chain couples TRBV5-1 to TRBJ2-3, with D unresolved. The CDR3 length is 13 residues. The germline V gene encodes CDR1 SGHRS and CDR2 YFSETQ. Trimming took off 4 bases at V and 2 bases at J, with 8 bases between the two ends. The CDR3 loop is CASSPYTTDTQYF. The CDR3 nucleotides read TGCGCCAGCAGCCCATACACCACAGATACGCAGTATTTT.

V and J are TRBV7-8 and TRBJ2-5; TRBD2 agrees at 11 bases. Looked up from germline, CDR1 is SGHVS and CDR2 is FQNEAQ. The CDR3 is 15 residues long. The V gene end was trimmed by 2 bases and the J gene end by 7 bases; junction bases not matched to a gene: 6. CDR3 sequence reads: CASSLSLAGVGTQYF. CDR3 nucleotide sequence: TGTGCCAGCAGCTTATCACTAGCGGGGGTCGGGACCCAGTACTTC.

Here the CDR3 DNA reads TGTGCCAGTAGTACCGGGTGGCCCCACTATGGCTACACCTTC. Its translation is CASSTGWPHYGYTF. The chain uses TRBV19 and TRBJ1-2; the D is unclear. Germline loops: CDR1 LNHDA, CDR2 SQIVND (reference sequence). CDR3 length: 14 residues. Trimming pared 4 bases from V and 3 bases from J, leaving 12 bases between.

This rearrangement joins TRBV10-3 to TRBJ2-5; TRBD2 might be the D (6 bases). The V gene lost 3 bases and the J gene lost 2 bases, with 10 bases spanning the gap. The germline V gene encodes CDR1 ENHRY and CDR2 SYGVKD. CDR3 length: 14 amino acids. CDR3 DNA: TGTGCCATCAGTGAACGAGGGAGGCAAGAGACCCAGTACTTC. Protein sequence: CAISERGRQETQYF.

This chain connects TRBV7-2 to TRBJ1-1, with D perhaps TRBD1 (5 bases). The CDR3 runs 13 residues. The V gene's germline CDR1 is SGHTA and CDR2 FQGNSA. V lost 5 bases to trimming and J lost 0 bases, with 7 bases between them. The CDR3: CASSEGMNTEAFF. In nucleotides, the CDR3 is TGTGCCAGCAGCGAGGGGATGAACACTGAAGCTTTCTTT.

This chain uses TRBV19 with TRBJ1-3, with 8 bases fitting TRBD1. Germline trimming cut 5 bases from V and 7 bases from J; bases unmatched to any gene: 16. CDR1 and CDR2 (germline): LNHDA, SQIVND (reference sequence). CDR3 length equals 17 residues. CDR3 coding DNA: TGTGCCAGTAGTCCCGGGACAGGAGCTTGGTCAAGCAACACCATATATTTT. This sequence encodes CASSPGTGAWSSNTIYF.

The chain employs TRBV27 and TRBJ2-7; 10 nucleotides match TRBD1. The CDR3 length is 15 residues. V trimming: 8 bases; J trimming: 0 bases; junction bases outside the gene matches: 7. Germline V lookup: CDR1 MNHEY, CDR2 SMNVEV (reference sequence). The CDR3 reads CASAATGGVSYEQYF. The CDR3 nucleotides read TGTGCCAGCGCGGCGACAGGGGGCGTCTCCTACGAGCAGTACTTC.

The V gene is TRBV5-1, the J gene TRBJ2-7, with D possibly being TRBD1 or TRBD2 (5 bases each). CDR1 and CDR2 (germline): SGHRS, YFSETQ. This CDR3 has 15 residues. V lost 0 bases to trimming and J lost 3 bases, with 13 bases between them. The CDR3 DNA sequence: TGCGCCAGCAGCTTGGGAGGGACGGCGGACTACGAGCAGTACTTC. It yields the protein CASSLGGTADYEQYF.

The sample holds one count of this clone. CDR3 sequence: CASSESDREQPQHF. CDR3 in DNA: TGCGCCAGCAGTGAGTCGGACAGGGAGCAGCCCCAGCATTTT. This chain uses TRBV10-2 with TRBJ1-5; 8 bases fit TRBD1. Per the germline V gene, CDR1 is WSHSY and CDR2 is SAAADI. V lost 0 bases to trimming and J lost 7 bases; unmatched junction nucleotides: 2. The CDR3 sequence is 14 residues long.

The V and J genes are TRBV19 and TRBJ2-1; 9 nucleotides match TRBD2. CDR3 length: 17 amino acids. J was trimmed by 1 base and V by 7 bases; bases with no gene match: 11. Per the germline V gene, CDR1 is LNHDA and CDR2 is SQIVND (reference sequence). The CDR3 loop is CASKASGKEASYNEQFF. CDR3 coding DNA: TGTGCCAGTAAGGCTAGCGGGAAGGAGGCGTCCTACAATGAGCAGTTCTTC. Full variable domain (missing parts from reference TRBV19 and TRBJ2-1): DGGITQSPKYLFRKEGQNVTLSCEQNLNHDAMYWYRQDPGQGLRLIYYSQIVNDFQKGDIAEGYSVSREKKESFPLTVTSAQKNPTAFYLCASKASGKEASYNEQFFGPGTRLTVL.

The rearrangement joins TRBV4-2 to TRBJ1-5; no clear D gene. V was clipped by 8 bases and J by 2 bases, with 10 bases between them. CDR1 is LGHNA, CDR2 YNFKEQ, per germline. CDR3 length equals 13 residues. CDR3 DNA: TGTGCCAGCGGAACCTCCGGCAATCAGCCCCAGCATTTT. It encodes CASGTSGNQPQHF.